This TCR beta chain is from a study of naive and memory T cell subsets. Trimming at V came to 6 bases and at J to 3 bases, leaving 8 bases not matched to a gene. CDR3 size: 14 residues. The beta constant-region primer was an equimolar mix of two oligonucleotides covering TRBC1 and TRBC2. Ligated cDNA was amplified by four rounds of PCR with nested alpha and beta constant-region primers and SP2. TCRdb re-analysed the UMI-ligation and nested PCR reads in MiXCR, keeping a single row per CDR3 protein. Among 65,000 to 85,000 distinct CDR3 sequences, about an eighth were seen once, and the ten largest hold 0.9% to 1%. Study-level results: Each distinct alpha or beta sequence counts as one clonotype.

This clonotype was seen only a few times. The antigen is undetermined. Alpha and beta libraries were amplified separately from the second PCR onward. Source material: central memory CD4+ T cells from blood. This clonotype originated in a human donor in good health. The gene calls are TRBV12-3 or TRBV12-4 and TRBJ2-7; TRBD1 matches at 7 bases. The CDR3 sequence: CASRAMTGNYEQYF. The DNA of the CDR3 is TGTGCCAGCAGAGCCATGACAGGGAACTACGAGCAGTACTTC.